Listed below are T cell receptor beta chains from one sample, sequenced in a study of identical twins. Each CDR3 protein is one row after TCRdb ran MiXCR on the 5' RACE reads. The repertoire has 640,000 or so distinct CDR3 sequences, around 5.7% of them found once; the top ten carry 1.5% to 2%. Sequencing used naive T cells sorted from blood. The receptors originated from a man between 18 and 35 years old in good health. CDR3s include the opening cysteine and the closing phenylalanine or tryptophan. The order of the fields is CDR3 protein, CDR3 DNA, clone size, V gene, D gene, J gene. The D gene is left open where the match is weak. Size tells how often a clone was seen (once, few, many) or the class of an expanded clone, and some rows leave it out.

CASSRPGLAGMDEQFF,TGTGCCAGCAGCCGTCCCGGGCTAGCGGGTATGGATGAGCAGTTCTTC,few,TRBV7-9,TRBD2,TRBJ2-1
CASSFGAGGYGYTF,TGTGCCAGCAGTTTTGGGGCAGGCGGCTATGGCTACACCTTC,-,TRBV28,-,TRBJ1-2
CASSLAGRSGTDTQYF,TGTGCCAGCAGCTTGGCCGGACGGAGTGGCACAGATACGCAGTATTTT,-,TRBV5-4,-,TRBJ2-3
CASSHFTGTGQETQYF,TGCGCCAGCAGCCATTTTACCGGGACAGGACAAGAGACCCAGTACTTC,few,TRBV4-3,TRBD1,TRBJ2-5
CSAPSRGGAKYNEQFF,TGCAGTGCTCCAAGCCGGGGGGGAGCAAAATACAATGAGCAGTTCTTC,many,TRBV20-1,TRBD2,TRBJ2-1
CASSVDQGAYEQYF,TGTGCCAGCAGCGTAGATCAGGGAGCCTACGAGCAGTACTTC,few,TRBV9,-,TRBJ2-7
CSVQTSLASYNEQFF,TGCAGCGTTCAGACTAGCCTAGCCTCCTACAATGAGCAGTTCTTC,many,TRBV29-1,TRBD2,TRBJ2-1
CSARDLGTRLAGYEQYF,TGCAGTGCTAGAGATCTTGGGACCCGATTAGCGGGATACGAGCAGTACTTC,-,TRBV20-1,TRBD2,TRBJ2-7
CSAREVTSGFQDEQFF,TGCAGTGCTAGAGAGGTGACTAGCGGGTTCCAGGATGAGCAGTTCTTC,many,TRBV20-1,TRBD2,TRBJ2-1
CASSYSPGTSGLYNEQFF,TGTGCCAGCAGTTACTCCCCCGGGACTAGCGGGCTTTACAATGAGCAGTTCTTC,-,TRBV6-2/TRBV6-3,TRBD2,TRBJ2-1
CASSQQSSAYEQYF,TGTGCCAGCAGCCAACAGAGTAGTGCCTACGAGCAGTACTTC,-,TRBV14,-,TRBJ2-7
CASSLMWGTGELFF,TGTGCCAGCAGCTTAATGTGGGGTACCGGGGAGCTGTTTTTT,few,TRBV7-3,-,TRBJ2-2
CSTKKSPETQYF,TGCAGCACCAAGAAGTCTCCAGAGACCCAGTACTTC,many,TRBV29-1,-,TRBJ2-5
CSARVGAGETYEQYF,TGCAGTGCTAGAGTCGGGGCGGGGGAGACCTACGAGCAGTACTTC,few,TRBV20-1,TRBD2,TRBJ2-7
CASSFESGPSTDTQYF,TGTGCCAGCAGTTTTGAATCAGGGCCGAGCACAGATACGCAGTATTTT,few,TRBV12-3/TRBV12-4,-,TRBJ2-3
CASSESQNTGELFF,TGTGCCAGCAGTGAATCACAGAACACCGGGGAGCTGTTTTTT,-,TRBV6-1,-,TRBJ2-2
CASSLVQSYEQYF,TGCGCCAGCAGCTTGGTACAGTCCTACGAGCAGTACTTC,few,TRBV5-1,-,TRBJ2-7
CASSLIDNEQFF,TGTGCCAGCAGCCTAATAGACAATGAGCAGTTCTTC,many,TRBV11-2,-,TRBJ2-1
CATSRVPGAQETQYF,TGTGCCACCAGCAGAGTACCGGGGGCCCAAGAGACCCAGTACTTC,many,TRBV15,-,TRBJ2-5
CASSQGAYLWKLFF,TGTGCCAGCAGCCAAGGGGCATACTTATGGAAACTGTTTTTT,-,TRBV3-1,-,TRBJ1-4
CASSLSFPGREQYF,TGTGCCAGCAGTTTATCGTTTCCGGGCCGCGAGCAGTACTTC,few,TRBV27,-,TRBJ2-7
CASIVRRDHNEQFF,TGTGCCAGCATAGTACGGCGGGACCACAATGAGCAGTTCTTC,many,TRBV6-1,-,TRBJ2-1
CASSLASGPGGQPQHF,TGTGCCAGCAGCTTAGCATCGGGCCCGGGCGGTCAGCCCCAGCATTTT,few,TRBV7-9,-,TRBJ1-5
CASSRLAAERGTGELFF,TGTGCCAGCAGCAGACTAGCGGCCGAGCGTGGCACCGGGGAGCTGTTTTTT,-,TRBV2,TRBD2,TRBJ2-2
CASSPLGTGELFF,TGTGCCAGCAGCCCCCTGGGCACCGGGGAGCTGTTTTTT,many,TRBV7-9,-,TRBJ2-2
CASSTGQGNVRNIQYF,TGCGCCAGCAGCACGGGACAGGGAAACGTTAGGAACATTCAGTACTTC,many,TRBV5-1,TRBD1,TRBJ2-4
CASSQSPGQGNSKFF,TGTGCCAGCAGTCAATCACCGGGACAGGGAAATAGTAAGTTCTTC,many,TRBV3-1,TRBD1,TRBJ2-1
CASSQGPGGVKTQYF,TGCGCCAGCAGCCAAGGGCCCGGGGGCGTGAAGACCCAGTACTTC,-,TRBV4-1,-,TRBJ2-5
CASSQEEQTGKNEQFF,TGCGCCAGCAGCCAAGAAGAACAGACAGGCAAGAATGAGCAGTTCTTC,-,TRBV4-3,-,TRBJ2-1
CASRPSHRGKTEAFF,TGTGCCAGCAGGCCGTCACACAGGGGGAAGACTGAAGCTTTCTTT,many,TRBV12-3/TRBV12-4,TRBD1,TRBJ1-1
CASSLGRLGEETQYF,TGTGCCAGCAGCTTAGGTCGGCTAGGAGAAGAGACCCAGTACTTC,-,TRBV7-9,-,TRBJ2-5
CASSLYGYTDTQYF,TGTGCCAGCAGTTTATATGGCTATACAGATACGCAGTATTTT,-,TRBV12-3/TRBV12-4,-,TRBJ2-3
CASSLGTGNNSPLHF,TGTGCCAGCAGCCTGGGGACAGGGAATAATTCACCCCTCCACTTT,few,TRBV9,TRBD1,TRBJ1-6
CASSSNHGTLYGYTF,TGTGCCAGCAGTTCAAACCACGGGACTCTCTATGGCTACACCTTC,many,TRBV6-5,-,TRBJ1-2
CASSNRFSGNTIYF,TGTGCCAGCTCCAACCGATTCTCTGGAAACACCATATATTTT,many,TRBV12-3/TRBV12-4,-,TRBJ1-3
CSAFKGASAKNIQYF,TGCAGTGCTTTCAAGGGAGCCTCAGCCAAAAACATTCAGTACTTC,many,TRBV20-1,-,TRBJ2-4
CASSLGVSRPKNIQYF,TGTGCCAGCAGCTTAGGGGTCAGTAGACCCAAAAACATTCAGTACTTC,-,TRBV7-9,-,TRBJ2-4
CASSQDPGGGNNQPQHF,TGCGCCAGCAGCCAAGATCCTGGAGGGGGTAACAATCAGCCCCAGCATTTT,many,TRBV4-1,-,TRBJ1-5
CATKRTSDTQYF,TGTGCCACCAAAAGGACTAGCGATACGCAGTATTTT,many,TRBV7-9,TRBD2,TRBJ2-3
CAILGRTSNYNEQFF,TGTGCCATCCTCGGCCGGACTAGCAACTACAATGAGCAGTTCTTC,many,TRBV10-3,TRBD2,TRBJ2-1
CASSQGGLAGVGQFF,TGTGCCAGCAGCCAAGGGGGACTAGCGGGAGTAGGGCAGTTCTTC,many,TRBV4-2,TRBD2,TRBJ2-1
CSALPGVGKGGDTQYF,TGCAGCGCGTTGCCTGGGGTCGGAAAAGGAGGAGATACGCAGTATTTT,many,TRBV29-1,-,TRBJ2-3
CASSSGTGSSGANVLTF,TGTGCCAGCAGTTCCGGGACGGGAAGCTCTGGGGCCAACGTCCTGACTTTC,-,TRBV12-3/TRBV12-4,-,TRBJ2-6
CASLWITDTQYF,TGTGCCTCACTTTGGATCACAGATACGCAGTATTTT,-,TRBV30,-,TRBJ2-3
CSARPDLWGRKETQYF,TGCAGTGCTAGACCGGATCTCTGGGGGCGCAAAGAGACCCAGTACTTC,-,TRBV20-1,-,TRBJ2-5
CASVGQGGQPQHF,TGTGCCAGCGTCGGACAGGGCGGACAGCCCCAGCATTTT,-,TRBV12-3/TRBV12-4,TRBD1,TRBJ1-5
CASSSRDLETQYF,TGTGCCAGCAGTTCCCGGGATCTGGAGACCCAGTACTTC,many,TRBV12-3/TRBV12-4,-,TRBJ2-5
CASSLKTGRAETQYF,TGTGCCAGCAGCCTTAAGACCGGGAGGGCTGAGACCCAGTACTTC,few,TRBV5-5,TRBD2,TRBJ2-5
CASSPPNDLIQVNSYNEQFF,TGTGCCAGCAGCCCACCTAACGACCTCATACAGGTAAACTCCTACAATGAGCAGTTCTTC,few,TRBV11-1,-,TRBJ2-1
CASSLVREGTDTQYF,TGTGCCAGCAGCTTAGTGCGGGAGGGCACAGATACGCAGTATTTT,many,TRBV13,TRBD2,TRBJ2-3
CASSLVGSGNTGELFF,TGTGCCAGCAGCTTAGTGGGTAGCGGGAACACCGGGGAGCTGTTTTTT,-,TRBV11-2,-,TRBJ2-2
CASSLGNLGNEQFF,TGTGCCAGCAGTTTGGGCAATCTGGGAAATGAGCAGTTCTTC,few,TRBV28,-,TRBJ2-1
CASSPDRVTYNEQFF,TGTGCCAGCAGTCCGGACAGGGTAACCTACAATGAGCAGTTCTTC,few,TRBV27,TRBD1,TRBJ2-1
CASSLVLSEQFF,TGTGCCAGCAGTTTAGTATTATCCGAGCAGTTCTTC,many,TRBV12-3/TRBV12-4,-,TRBJ2-1
CSARGAGVSLNVLTF,TGCAGTGCTAGAGGGGCGGGCGTCTCCCTTAACGTCCTGACTTTC,few,TRBV20-1,-,TRBJ2-6
CASRQRADTQYF,TGTGCCAGTAGACAAAGGGCGGATACGCAGTATTTT,many,TRBV19,-,TRBJ2-3
CASRPTGLQETQYF,TGTGCCAGCAGACCTACAGGGCTCCAAGAGACCCAGTACTTC,-,TRBV5-6,-,TRBJ2-5